One and the same sample provided the 24 T cell receptor beta chains below, sequenced in a study of blood T cell repertoires in COVID-19. The assay was immunoSEQ multiplex PCR, and TCRdb's table has in-frame clones only and misses some. The repertoire holds tens of thousands of clones, with around 90% as singletons. Sequencing was carried out using peripheral blood. Receptor source: a woman older than 75 with acute or convalescent COVID-19.

The V call is TRBV2, the J call TRBJ2-1; D may be TRBD2 (5 bases). V gave up 0 bases and J gave up 0 bases, with 12 bases separating them. This CDR3 comprises 17 residues. CDR1 is SNHLY, CDR2 FYNNEI, per germline. The CDR3 region is CASSEARLASSYNEQFF. The CDR3 nucleotides read TGTGCCAGCAGTGAAGCGCGGCTAGCCAGCTCCTACAATGAGCAGTTCTTC.

The J gene is TRBJ1-5, the V gene TRBV7-9; no definite D call. The V end was cut by 4 bases, the J end by 2 bases, with 12 bases between. Looked up from germline, CDR1 is SEHNR and CDR2 is FQNEAQ (reference sequence). The CDR3 has 15 residues. The CDR3 region has the DNA TGTGCCAGCAGCTCCTCTGGGAGGGGCAATCAGCCCCAGCATTTT. This codes for CASSSSGRGNQPQHF.

This chain joins TRBV5-1 and TRBJ2-3; 7 nucleotides match TRBD1. The CDR3 contains 15 residues. Trimming at V came to 2 bases and at J to 0 bases, leaving 3 bases not matched to a gene. The germline V gene encodes CDR1 SGHRS and CDR2 YFSETQ. This CDR3 is CASSLRGPSTDTQYF. The CDR3 DNA sequence: TGCGCCAGCAGCTTAAGGGGGCCTAGCACAGATACGCAGTATTTT.

V and J are TRBV5-1 and TRBJ1-6; 9 bases are shared with TRBD1. This CDR3 contains 17 residues. The J segment lost 10 bases and the V segment lost 2 bases, leaving 13 bases of the junction unmatched. Germline values: CDR1 SGHRS, CDR2 YFSETQ. CDR3 sequence: CASSLNPGTGWDSPLHF. DNA for the CDR3: TGCGCCAGCAGCTTAAACCCCGGGACAGGGTGGGACTCACCCCTCCACTTT. The full variable domain, with the rest looked up from reference TRBV5-1 and TRBJ1-6, is KAGVTQTPRYLIKTRGQQVTLSCSPISGHRSVSWYQQTPGQGLQFLFEYFSETQRNKGNFPGRFSGRQFSNSRSEMNVSTLELGDSALYLCASSLNPGTGWDSPLHFGNGTRLTVT.

The V call is TRBV7-9, the J call TRBJ2-4; D is perhaps TRBD2 (5 bases). The CDR3 is made up of 15 amino acids. From germline, CDR1 is SEHNR and CDR2 FQNEAQ (reference sequence). V lost 0 bases and J lost 10, with 16 bases in between. CDR3 DNA sequence: TGTGCCAGCAGCTTAGCTGGTTCCAGGTCGGGAATTCAGTACTTC. Its protein product is CASSLAGSRSGIQYF. The whole variable domain, remainder taken from reference TRBV7-9 and TRBJ2-4, is DTGVSQNPRHKITKRGQNVTFRCDPISEHNRLYWYRQTLGQGPEFLTYFQNEAQLEKSRLLSDRFSAERPKGSFSTLEIQRTEQGDSAMYLCASSLAGSRSGIQYFGAGTRLSVL.

This chain joins TRBV9 and TRBJ2-2; the D is unclear. V lost 0 bases, J lost 5 bases, and 8 bases lay in between. Germline V gives CDR1 SGDLS, CDR2 YYNGEE. The CDR3 has 14 residues. The DNA of the CDR3 is TGTGCCAGCAGCGTAGTGGGCAATACCGGGGAGCTGTTTTTT. Protein sequence: CASSVVGNTGELFF.

The CDR3 DNA reads TGTGCCAGCAAGGGACAGGGGAACACTGAAGCTTTCTTT. It encodes CASKGQGNTEAFF. The chain carries TRBV6-5 and TRBJ1-1; 9 positions match TRBD1. The CDR3 is 13 amino acids. V gave up 7 bases and J gave up 1 base; unmatched junction bases: 1. Per the germline V gene, CDR1 is MNHEY and CDR2 is SVGAGI.

The rearrangement joins TRBV6-1 to TRBJ1-5, with a weak D call TRBD1 (5 bases). Germline CDR1 MNHNS, CDR2 SASEGT. V was clipped by 0 bases and J by 7 bases, with 13 bases between them. The CDR3 has 15 residues. The CDR3 loop reads CASSEAQGIGQPQHF. CDR3 DNA sequence: TGTGCCAGCAGTGAAGCCCAGGGAATAGGACAGCCCCAGCATTTT.

The V gene is TRBV6-6, the J gene TRBJ2-7, with 7 positions matching TRBD1. Trimming cost V 5 bases and J 4 bases; bases outside gene matches: 11. This CDR3 has 15 residues. Looked up from germline, CDR1 is MNHNY and CDR2 is SVGAGI (reference sequence). CDR3 in DNA: TGTGCCAGCAGTCTCCACACAGGGGATGGTTACGAGCAGTACTTC. It encodes CASSLHTGDGYEQYF.

The chain employs TRBV19 and TRBJ2-1, with D possibly TRBD2 on 6 matching bases. The CDR3 runs to 15 residues. Germline CDR1 reads LNHDA; CDR2 reads SQIVND (reference sequence). The V and J ends lost 5 bases and 0 bases respectively, with 11 bases between them. The DNA of the CDR3 is TGTGCCAGTAGTGATAGCGGCAGCTCCTACAATGAGCAGTTCTTC. It is translated as CASSDSGSSYNEQFF.

The CDR3 coding sequence is TGTGCCATCCGCACAGGAGCGGGGGGATTAGGGGCCAACGTCCTGACTTTC. As protein: CAIRTGAGGLGANVLTF. The chain has TRBV10-3 and TRBJ2-6; 9 positions match TRBD2. Germline values: CDR1 ENHRY, CDR2 SYGVKD. V lost 8 bases, J lost 4 bases, and 12 bases stayed unmatched. This CDR3 has 17 residues.

This chain links TRBV7-9 with TRBJ2-7, with TRBD2 matching 8 bases. The ends lost 3 bases at V and 4 bases at J; junction bases unmatched: 2. Germline loops: CDR1 SEHNR, CDR2 FQNEAQ (reference sequence). The CDR3 contains 13 residues. The chain's CDR3 is CASSFQRGYEQYF. Here the CDR3 DNA reads TGTGCCAGCAGCTTTCAGCGGGGGTACGAGCAGTACTTC.

V gene TRBV6-5 combines with J gene TRBJ1-6; D is ambiguous. Trimming removed 7 bases from V and 7 bases from J, with 14 bases in between. This CDR3 is 14 amino acids long. Germline V gives CDR1 MNHEY, CDR2 SVGAGI. CDR3 DNA: TGTGCCAGCACTGGCCGGGAGCCAAATTCACCCCTCCACTTT. It yields the protein CASTGREPNSPLHF.

The chain employs TRBV5-1 and TRBJ1-4; TRBD1 aligns across 10 bases. After removal of 4 bases from V and 6 bases from J, the junction contained 6 bases not matched to a gene. Germline CDR1 and CDR2: SGHRS and YFSETQ. CDR3 size: 15 residues. As DNA, the CDR3 is TGCGCCAGCAGCGCTACTGGGACAGGGGATGAAAAACTGTTTTTT. It specifies CASSATGTGDEKLFF.

The chain couples TRBV6-6 to TRBJ2-1; 11 bases match TRBD2. This CDR3 comprises 13 residues. Trimming removed 5 bases from V and 7 bases from J; junction bases left unmatched: 1. The germline gives CDR1 MNHNY, CDR2 SVGAGI (reference sequence). CDR3 nucleotides: TGTGCCAGCAGTCTAGCGGGAGGAAATGAGCAGTTCTTC. The encoded protein is CASSLAGGNEQFF.

The chain carries TRBV9 and TRBJ1-2; the D gene is possibly TRBD1 (5 bases). The CDR3 extends over 16 amino acids. Germline V lookup: CDR1 SGDLS, CDR2 YYNGEE. V was trimmed by 0 bases and J by 0 bases, leaving 12 bases between them. CDR3 residues: CASSVGGSGANYGYTF. In DNA, the CDR3 is TGTGCCAGCAGCGTAGGGGGCAGTGGGGCTAACTATGGCTACACCTTC.

The chain carries TRBV6-5 and TRBJ2-7; 9 bases align to TRBD2. Germline V gene lookup returns CDR1 MNHEY and CDR2 SVGAGI. Trimming cost V 6 bases and J 5 bases; bases outside gene matches: 11. The CDR3 is 15 residues long. CDR3 loop: CASSVSGGRVHEQYF. In DNA, the CDR3 is TGTGCCAGCAGCGTCAGCGGCGGGAGGGTCCACGAGCAGTACTTC.

This sequence joins TRBV28 and TRBJ1-6, with D maybe TRBD1 (6 bases). Trimming removed 5 bases at V and 6 bases at J, with 11 bases between. This CDR3 is built from 14 residues. Germline lookup yields CDR1 MDHEN and CDR2 SYDVKM. This chain's CDR3 is CASSSRGSNSPLHF. CDR3 bases: TGTGCCAGCAGTAGCAGGGGCTCTAATTCACCCCTCCACTTT. Combining the CDR3 with reference TRBV28 and TRBJ1-6 gives the whole variable domain DVKVTQSSRYLVKRTGEKVFLECVQDMDHENMFWYRQDPGLGLRLIYFSYDVKMKEKGDIPEGYSVSREKKERFSLILESASTNQTSMYLCASSSRGSNSPLHFGNGTRLTVT.

The V and J genes are TRBV6-6 and TRBJ2-2; D not resolved. The germline CDR1 and CDR2 sequences are MNHNY and SVGAGI (reference sequence). The CDR3 consists of 14 residues. V lost 2 bases and J lost 2, with 6 bases in between. The DNA for the CDR3 is TGTGCCAGCAGTTACCCAGAAAACACCGGGGAGCTGTTTTTT. Translated, it gives CASSYPENTGELFF.

The V call is TRBV30, the J call TRBJ1-4; tentative D call: TRBD1 (5 bases). Germline CDR1 and CDR2: GTSNPN and SVGIG (reference sequence). Trimming cost V 4 bases and J 11 bases, with 23 bases left between them. The CDR3 totals 15 residues. The CDR3 is CAWISLREVLRKLFF. CDR3 nucleotides: TGTGCCTGGATCTCCCTCAGGGAAGTGCTTAGGAAACTGTTTTTT.

This rearrangement joins TRBV4-1 to TRBJ1-2; D might be TRBD1 (6 bases). Germline CDR1 is MGHRA and CDR2 is YSYEKL. V gave up 7 bases and J gave up 1 base, with 16 bases separating them. The CDR3 length is 15 residues. CDR3 residues: CASTQGQSLNYGYTF. CDR3 DNA: TGCGCCAGCACCCAGGGGCAGAGTCTTAACTATGGCTACACCTTC.

The rearrangement uses TRBV3-1 (or the pseudogene TRBV3-2) and TRBJ2-1; a weak D match, TRBD2 (6 bases). The V gene lost 2 bases and the J gene lost 8 bases, with 19 bases spanning the gap. Germline assignment: CDR1 LGHDT and CDR2 YNNKEL (reference sequence). This CDR3 contains 16 residues. The CDR3 DNA reads as TGTGCCAGCAGCCAACGAATCGGGGGTCATGGGGATGAGCAGTTCTTC. Its translation: CASSQRIGGHGDEQFF.

The chain combines TRBV19 with TRBJ2-6, with TRBD1 identical over 11 bases. V lost 7 bases and J lost 3; bases outside the gene matches: 5. The germline CDR1 and CDR2 sequences are LNHDA and SQIVND (reference sequence). This CDR3 has 16 amino acids. The CDR3 spells CASNSDRGRGANVLTF. The CDR3 bases are TGTGCCAGTAATTCGGACAGGGGGCGTGGGGCCAACGTCCTGACTTTC.

J is TRBJ2-1 and V is TRBV10-3, with TRBD2 matching over 7 bases. This CDR3 is 12 amino acids long. CDR1 ENHRY and CDR2 SYGVKD come from the germline V gene. Unmatched junction bases numbered 4, after V lost 7 bases and J lost 7 bases. The CDR3 DNA is TGTGCCATCAAGGGTAGCGGGAATGAGCAGTTCTTC. Translating gives CAIKGSGNEQFF.